The 17 T cell receptor beta chains in this list originate from one sample, sequenced in a study of blood T cell repertoires in COVID-19. The repertoire was sequenced with immunoSEQ multiplex PCR; TCRdb's copy has only in-frame clones and lacks some. Of over 250,000 clones detected, around 86% appear once; the ten largest clones hold over 2.5%. The sample consisted of PBMCs or T cells enriched from blood (not recorded which). These receptors were collected from a woman between 18 and 29 years old who had recovered from COVID-19.

The V and J genes are TRBV15 and TRBJ1-4, with unresolved D. V was clipped by 3 bases and J by 3 bases, with 11 bases between them. Germline V CDR1 and CDR2: LNHNV, YYDKDF (reference sequence). The CDR3 extends over 15 amino acids. CDR3 residues: CATSSVRGSNEKLFF. The CDR3 nucleotides are TGTGCCACCAGCAGTGTCCGGGGATCTAATGAAAAACTGTTTTTT.

The CDR3 region is CASSLIGQTGNTIYF. CDR3 in DNA: TGTGCCAGCAGCTTGATCGGACAGACTGGAAACACCATATATTTT. V is TRBV5-4 and J is TRBJ1-3, with D possibly matching TRBD1 (6 bases). The CDR3 sequence is 15 residues long. In germline, CDR1 is SGHNT, CDR2 YYREEE (reference sequence). V gave up 1 base and J gave up 2 bases, with 10 bases separating them. Combining the CDR3 with reference TRBV5-4 and TRBJ1-3 gives the whole variable domain ETGVTQSPTHLIKTRGQQVTLRCSSQSGHNTVSWYQQALGQGPQFIFQYYREEENGRGNFPPRFSGLQFPNYSSELNVNALELDDSALYLCASSLIGQTGNTIYFGEGSWLTVV.

The chain employs TRBV10-1 and TRBJ2-3, with TRBD2 matching 9 bases. V shed 6 bases, J shed 0 bases, and the junction held 4 bases outside the gene matches. The germline gives CDR1 WNHNN, CDR2 SYGVQD (reference sequence). There are 15 residues in the CDR3. The CDR3 nucleotides read TGCGCCAGCAGCCGGACTAGCGAAAGCACAGATACGCAGTATTTT. Encoded protein: CASSRTSESTDTQYF.

This chain uses TRBV19 with TRBJ2-3, with TRBD2 identical over 10 bases. Looked up from germline, CDR1 is LNHDA and CDR2 is SQIVND (reference sequence). CDR3 length equals 14 residues. V was clipped by 4 bases and J by 6 bases; unmatched bases: 4. The CDR3 loop reads CASSSLAGVDTQYF. CDR3 sequence (DNA): TGTGCCAGTAGTAGTCTAGCGGGGGTGGATACGCAGTATTTT.

V and J are TRBV14 and TRBJ1-1; 7 nucleotides align to TRBD1. V gave up 2 bases and J gave up 0 bases; unmatched junction bases: 3. CDR3 size: 15 residues. Per the germline V gene, CDR1 is SGHDN and CDR2 is FVKESK. DNA for the CDR3: TGTGCCAGCAGCCAATTAGACAGGGTGAACACTGAAGCTTTCTTT. Its protein is CASSQLDRVNTEAFF.

This clone was counted a single time. This chain joins TRBV5-1 and TRBJ2-1; D ambiguous. CDR3 size: 13 residues. Deletions cut 2 bases from V and 9 bases from J, with 12 bases between. The germline CDR1 and CDR2 sequences are SGHRS and YFSETQ. The CDR3 DNA follows: TGCGCCAGCAGCTTCTCGGTAGATGGTGAGCAGTTCTTC. It translates to CASSFSVDGEQFF.

The chain employs TRBV18 and TRBJ1-1; D is possibly TRBD1 (5 bases). The CDR3 consists of 13 residues. Trimming stripped 4 bases from V and 3 bases from J, with 9 bases between. Germline loops: CDR1 KGHSH, CDR2 LQKENI. This CDR3 is CASSLTGDTEAFF. The DNA of the CDR3 is TGTGCCAGCTCACTGACGGGGGACACTGAAGCTTTCTTT.

The V call is TRBV5-1, the J call TRBJ1-2; D perhaps matches TRBD1 (6 bases). Per germline, CDR1 SGHRS and CDR2 YFSETQ. The ends were cut back, 4 bases at V and 1 base at J, with 14 bases in the middle. The CDR3 is 15 residues long. The CDR3 sequence: CASSIETGFNYGYTF. As DNA, the CDR3 is TGCGCCAGCAGCATAGAAACAGGGTTTAACTATGGCTACACCTTC.

This chain connects TRBV4-1 to TRBJ1-1; a weak D match, TRBD1 (6 bases). V lost 4 bases and J 4 bases, leaving 13 bases between the germline ends. There are 14 residues in the CDR3. The germline V gene encodes CDR1 MGHRA and CDR2 YSYEKL. CDR3 protein: CASSLQQGGTEAFF. The CDR3 coding sequence is TGCGCCAGCAGCCTTCAACAGGGCGGCACTGAAGCTTTCTTT.

This rearrangement joins TRBV5-1 to TRBJ1-6; D perhaps matches TRBD1 (6 bases). The CDR3 has 15 residues. V lost 4 bases and J 6 bases, leaving 14 bases between the germline ends. Germline V CDR1 and CDR2: SGHRS, YFSETQ. CDR3: CASSPWDNSNSPLHF. The CDR3, as DNA: TGCGCCAGCAGCCCATGGGACAATTCTAATTCACCCCTCCACTTT.

J is TRBJ1-5 and V is TRBV19, with D maybe TRBD1 (5 bases). V was cut by 0 bases and J by 2 bases, with 5 bases left in between. The length of the CDR3 is 14 residues. Germline CDR1 is LNHDA and CDR2 is SQIVND (reference sequence). In DNA, the CDR3 is TGTGCCAGTAGTATAGACAGGGGCAATCAGCCCCAGCATTTT. As protein: CASSIDRGNQPQHF.

The CDR3 is CASSSRQSSYEQYF. CDR3 coding DNA: TGTGCCAGCAGCTCTAGACAGTCATCCTACGAGCAGTACTTC. The rearrangement links TRBV7-9 to TRBJ2-7; D might be TRBD1 (5 bases). The CDR3 covers 14 residues. Trimming stripped 4 bases from V and 1 base from J, with 11 bases between. The germline V gene has CDR1 SEHNR and CDR2 FQNEAQ (reference sequence).

This chain links TRBV29-1 with TRBJ1-1, with D possibly TRBD1 on 6 matching bases. Germline V gene lookup returns CDR1 SQVTM and CDR2 ANQGSEA. The CDR3 contains 15 residues. The V and J ends lost 2 bases and 0 bases respectively, with 13 bases between them. The CDR3 coding sequence is TGCAGCGTTGAAATTCTGACAGGAATGAACACTGAAGCTTTCTTT. Its translation: CSVEILTGMNTEAFF.

There are a few counts of this clone. This chain links TRBV30 with TRBJ2-2; TRBD2 aligns across 14 bases. This CDR3 contains 18 residues. V dropped 2 bases and J dropped 5; count of bases not matched to a gene: 10. Germline V lookup: CDR1 GTSNPN, CDR2 SVGIG (reference sequence). The DNA of the CDR3 is TGTGCCTGGAGTCGAGGGACTAGCGGGAGAAGTCGGACCGGGGAGCTGTTTTTT. Translation gives CAWSRGTSGRSRTGELFF. Complete variable domain (other parts from reference TRBV30 and TRBJ2-2): SQTIHQWPATLVQPVGSPLSLECTVEGTSNPNLYWYRQAAGRGLQLLFYSVGIGQISSEVPQNLSASRPQDRQFILSSKKLLLSDSGFYLCAWSRGTSGRSRTGELFFGEGSRLTVL.

This chain connects TRBV6-6 to TRBJ1-1, with D possibly matching TRBD1 (5 bases). V was clipped by 5 bases and J by 6 bases, with 16 bases between them. The CDR3 runs 14 residues. The germline V gene has CDR1 MNHNY and CDR2 SVGAGI (reference sequence). CDR3 residues: CASSTGQSIAEAFF. The CDR3 DNA reads as TGTGCCAGCAGTACAGGACAATCCATCGCTGAAGCTTTCTTT.

This chain joins TRBV4-1 and TRBJ1-2; unclear D gene. V was trimmed by 4 bases and J by 3 bases, leaving 27 bases between them. The V gene's germline CDR1 is MGHRA and CDR2 YSYEKL. There are 19 residues in the CDR3. The CDR3 here is CASSLTYPGVPLLDYGYTF. The CDR3 DNA sequence: TGCGCCAGCAGCCTAACATACCCCGGGGTACCCCTTCTCGACTATGGCTACACCTTC.

The chain couples TRBV13 to TRBJ2-5; 7 bases map to TRBD1. V lost 4 bases, J lost 1 base, and 6 bases stayed unmatched. The CDR3 has 15 residues. CDR1 is PRHDT, CDR2 FYEKMQ, per germline (reference sequence). The CDR3 spells CASSSLRTGQETQYF. CDR3 sequence (DNA): TGTGCCAGCAGCTCCCTCCGGACAGGCCAAGAGACCCAGTACTTC.